One and the same sample provided the 28 T cell receptor beta chains below, sequenced in a study of blood T cell repertoires in COVID-19. Only in-frame clones appear in the TCRdb table, and some are missing; sequencing was by immunoSEQ multiplex PCR. The sample lists about 420,000 clones; about 87% were seen once. The sample taken for sequencing was peripheral blood. All receptors come from a man aged 18 to 35 with COVID-19, enrolled during active disease.

About this clone itself: A much more abundant neighbour one base away suggests this may be a read error. The CDR3 loop is CASSKTGSYEQYF. CDR3 DNA sequence: TGTGCCAGCAGCAAGACAGGGTCCTACGAGCAGTACTTC. The V and J genes are TRBV5-6 and TRBJ2-7; TRBD1 agrees at 7 bases. V dropped 4 bases and J dropped 1; count of bases not matched to a gene: 2. Germline V gene lookup returns CDR1 SGHDT and CDR2 YYEEEE. The CDR3 has 13 amino acids.

In nucleotides, the CDR3 is TGTGCCAGCAGTAAGGACTGGAATCAGCCCCAGCATTTT. Protein: CASSKDWNQPQHF. The V and J genes are TRBV7-9 and TRBJ1-5; D not certain. This CDR3 is built from 13 residues. Germline values: CDR1 SEHNR, CDR2 FQNEAQ (reference sequence). The V end was cut by 6 bases, the J end by 4 bases, with 10 bases between. Variable domain in full (rest from reference TRBV7-9 and TRBJ1-5): DTGVSQNPRHKITKRGQNVTFRCDPISEHNRLYWYRQTLGQGPEFLTYFQNEAQLEKSRLLSDRFSAERPKGSFSTLEIQRTEQGDSAMYLCASSKDWNQPQHFGDGTRLSIL.

The rearrangement joins TRBV12-5 to TRBJ2-3, with 12 bases matching TRBD2. CDR1 and CDR2 (germline): LGHNT, FRNRAP. This CDR3 spans 17 amino acids. V shed 2 bases and J 4 bases; nucleotides not matched to a gene: 7. For the CDR3, the DNA is TGTGCTAGTGGTTTGTTGACTAGCGGGGGCATTGCAGATACGCAGTATTTT. It specifies CASGLLTSGGIADTQYF.

This chain joins TRBV18 and TRBJ2-5, with 8 bases identical to TRBD1. The CDR3 runs to 13 residues. The J segment lost 10 bases and the V segment lost 5 bases, leaving 9 bases of the junction unmatched. Germline V gene sequence: CDR1 KGHSH, CDR2 LQKENI. The CDR3 bases are TGTGCCAGCTCAACCGGGACAGGTGGGGACCAGTACTTC. Its protein product is CASSTGTGGDQYF.

This chain connects TRBV16 to TRBJ2-7; D uncertain. Germline V gene lookup returns CDR1 KGHSY and CDR2 FQNENV. V lost 6 bases to trimming and J lost 0 bases, with 15 bases between them. The CDR3 has 15 amino acids. The CDR3 reads CASRGTALASYEQYF. The CDR3 DNA reads as TGTGCCAGCAGGGGCACGGCTCTGGCCTCCTACGAGCAGTACTTC.

CDR3 DNA sequence: TGTGCCAGCAGCTTCACAGGGGAGTGGGATACGCAGTATTTT. It codes for CASSFTGEWDTQYF. The rearrangement links TRBV11-2 to TRBJ2-3, with TRBD1 matching 7 bases. Trimming took 3 bases from V and 6 from J; bases not matched to a gene: 6. The CDR3 sequence is 14 residues long. Per germline, CDR1 SGHAT and CDR2 FQNNGV.

Here the CDR3 reads CASRDRVYGYTF. The CDR3 DNA sequence: TGTGCCAGCAGAGACAGGGTATATGGCTACACCTTC. This chain joins TRBV27 and TRBJ1-2, with 7 bases identical to TRBD1. Germline CDR1 reads MNHEY; CDR2 reads SMNVEV (reference sequence). The CDR3 spans 12 residues. V shed 6 bases and J 5 bases; nucleotides not matched to a gene: 3.

The V and J genes are TRBV5-4 and TRBJ2-7; 7 nucleotides line up with TRBD2. Trimming removed 0 bases from V and 0 bases from J; junction bases left unmatched: 12. The CDR3 is made up of 18 amino acids. Germline V gives CDR1 SGHNT, CDR2 YYREEE (reference sequence). DNA of the CDR3: TGTGCCAGCAGCTTGGAAGTATACGAAAGCGGGACCTCCTACGAGCAGTACTTC. As protein: CASSLEVYESGTSYEQYF.

In its sample, this clone was seen once. V usage is TRBV4-2 and J usage is TRBJ2-3, with a tentative D call TRBD1 (6 bases). This CDR3 comprises 15 residues. CDR1 LGHNA and CDR2 YNFKEQ come from the germline V gene. V was trimmed by 0 bases and J by 2 bases, leaving 9 bases between them. Written as DNA, the CDR3 is TGTGCCAGCAGCCAAGAGGACAGAAACACAGATACGCAGTATTTT. It yields the protein CASSQEDRNTDTQYF.

The chain joins TRBV6-1 to TRBJ2-1; 7 positions agree with TRBD2. J lost 0 bases, V lost 0 bases, and 5 bases had no gene match. The CDR3 sequence is 17 residues long. The V gene's germline CDR1 is MNHNS and CDR2 SASEGT. This chain's CDR3 is CASSEAWGGSSYNEQFF. The DNA of the CDR3 is TGTGCCAGCAGTGAAGCGTGGGGCGGGAGCTCCTACAATGAGCAGTTCTTC.

The V and J genes are TRBV5-6 and TRBJ2-1; 12 bases align to TRBD2. The CDR3 spans 14 residues. V lost 2 bases, J lost 12 bases, and 6 bases stayed unmatched. CDR1 SGHDT and CDR2 YYEEEE come from the germline V gene. CDR3: CASSFGLAGKMQFF. CDR3 nucleotides: TGTGCCAGCAGCTTCGGACTAGCGGGGAAAATGCAGTTCTTC.

V and J are TRBV2 and TRBJ1-6; TRBD1 is a possible D gene (5 bases). The CDR3 totals 13 residues. V was cut by 6 bases and J by 10 bases, with 13 bases left in between. Per the germline V gene, CDR1 is SNHLY and CDR2 is FYNNEI. This CDR3 is CASSADSGSPLHF. The CDR3 nucleotides are TGTGCCAGCAGCGCCGACAGTGGATCACCCCTCCACTTT.

The table lists this clone with a count of one. The chain has TRBV5-1 and TRBJ2-3; 7 bases agree with TRBD2. CDR3 length: 15 amino acids. Looked up from germline, CDR1 is SGHRS and CDR2 is YFSETQ. The V segment lost 4 bases and the J segment 0 bases; nucleotides outside the gene matches: 5. In DNA form, the CDR3 reads TGCGCCAGCAGCCCGCGGCGGGGGAGCACAGATACGCAGTATTTT. Encoded protein: CASSPRRGSTDTQYF. Full variable domain (missing parts from reference TRBV5-1 and TRBJ2-3): KAGVTQTPRYLIKTRGQQVTLSCSPISGHRSVSWYQQTPGQGLQFLFEYFSETQRNKGNFPGRFSGRQFSNSRSEMNVSTLELGDSALYLCASSPRRGSTDTQYFGPGTRLTVL.

The chain employs TRBV4-1 and TRBJ1-1; the D gene is possibly TRBD1 (5 bases). Germline V gene lookup returns CDR1 MGHRA and CDR2 YSYEKL. Trimming cost V 0 bases and J 4 bases, with 15 bases left between them. CDR3 length: 16 amino acids. DNA for the CDR3: TGCGCCAGCAGCCAAGAGGAGAAGGGGATCGGCACTGAAGCTTTCTTT. It translates to CASSQEEKGIGTEAFF.

The V call is TRBV5-1, the J call TRBJ1-2; a weak D match, TRBD1 (6 bases). The CDR3 is 12 amino acids. The V end was cut by 7 bases, the J end by 6 bases, with 13 bases between. Germline-derived CDR1 and CDR2 are SGHRS and YFSETQ. The CDR3 spells CASYRDLDGYTF. Here the CDR3 DNA reads TGCGCCAGCTACAGGGATCTCGATGGCTACACCTTC.

This chain connects TRBV16 to TRBJ1-5; unclear D gene. Germline assignment: CDR1 KGHSY and CDR2 FQNENV. This CDR3 region has 14 residues. Trimming stripped 4 bases from V and 9 bases from J, with 16 bases between. The CDR3 DNA reads as TGTGCCAGCAGCCCAGGTTCTCCTGGGCGGCCCCAGCATTTT. Its protein is CASSPGSPGRPQHF.

This chain joins TRBV19 and TRBJ1-1; D uncertain. Germline CDR1 LNHDA, CDR2 SQIVND (reference sequence). Trimming pared 0 bases from V and 1 base from J, leaving 6 bases between. CDR3 length equals 14 residues. CDR3 in amino acids: CASSIDFWNTEAFF. CDR3 nucleotide sequence: TGTGCCAGTAGTATAGACTTCTGGAACACTGAAGCTTTCTTT.

The chain carries TRBV19 and TRBJ1-1, with D hard to call. This CDR3 contains 13 residues. Germline loops: CDR1 LNHDA, CDR2 SQIVND (reference sequence). Trimming removed 6 bases from V and 0 bases from J, with 8 bases in between. The DNA of the CDR3 is TGTGCCAGTAGCATCACGGTGAACACTGAAGCTTTCTTT. It yields the protein CASSITVNTEAFF.

The rearrangement joins TRBV7-9 to TRBJ2-2, with 12 bases aligning to TRBD2. The junction had 5 bases not matched to a gene; V was cut back by 6 bases and J by 3 bases. This CDR3 spans 16 amino acids. CDR1 is SEHNR, CDR2 FQNEAQ, per germline (reference sequence). CDR3 DNA sequence: TGTGCCAGCAGTTCAGGACTAGCGGGGTACACCGGGGAGCTGTTTTTT. Residues: CASSSGLAGYTGELFF.

The V and J genes are TRBV2 and TRBJ2-7; D might be TRBD1 (5 bases). Germline-derived CDR1 and CDR2 are SNHLY and FYNNEI. The CDR3 is made up of 14 amino acids. V was trimmed by 8 bases and J by 0 bases, leaving 14 bases between them. The CDR3 bases are TGTGCCAGCCGGCGGCAGGGATCCTCCTACGAGCAGTACTTC. Protein sequence: CASRRQGSSYEQYF.

The chain links TRBV27 to TRBJ1-5, with TRBD1 as a possible D gene (6 bases). CDR1 and CDR2 from the germline V gene are MNHEY and SMNVEV (reference sequence). The CDR3 consists of 15 residues. Trimming shortened V by 3 bases and J by 5 bases, and 14 bases separated the two germline ends. Here the CDR3 reads CASSLSGTLYQPQHF. The CDR3 DNA sequence: TGTGCCAGCAGTTTGAGTGGGACATTGTATCAGCCCCAGCATTTT.

The CDR3 spells CASGTVNSPLHF. In DNA, the CDR3 is TGTGCCAGCGGGACAGTTAATTCACCCCTCCACTTT. This chain uses TRBV12-3 or TRBV12-4 with TRBJ1-6; 7 positions agree with TRBD1. The CDR3 runs 12 residues. J gave up 6 bases and V 8 bases, and 1 base lay outside the gene matches.

J is TRBJ1-1 and V is TRBV29-1, with D hard to call. Trimming took 8 bases from V and 1 from J, leaving 5 bases between them. The CDR3 runs 10 residues. Germline assignment: CDR1 SQVTM and CDR2 ANQGSEA. In nucleotides, the CDR3 is TGCAGCACAAAGAACACTGAAGCTTTCTTT. Its protein product is CSTKNTEAFF.

The chain combines TRBV6-5 with TRBJ2-7; maybe TRBD2 (5 bases). From germline, CDR1 is MNHEY and CDR2 SVGAGI. This CDR3 region has 15 residues. Trimming removed 0 bases from V and 5 bases from J, with 14 bases in between. The CDR3 nucleotides are TGTGCCAGCAGTTACTCGGTCGAGGGTTCCCACGAGCAGTACTTC. Amino acid sequence: CASSYSVEGSHEQYF.

This clone was detected only a few times. J is TRBJ1-5 and V is TRBV19; D uncertain. Germline lookup yields CDR1 LNHDA and CDR2 SQIVND (reference sequence). The CDR3 loop spans 13 amino acids. V lost 1 base and J 5 bases, leaving 6 bases between the germline ends. The CDR3 region has the DNA TGTGCCAGTAGTATAGTAGAGCATCAGCCCCAGCATTTT. It specifies CASSIVEHQPQHF.

This clone was counted once. The chain carries TRBV5-1 and TRBJ2-1; 7 bases are shared with TRBD1. CDR3 size: 19 residues. V trimming: 4 bases; J trimming: 4 bases; junction bases outside the gene matches: 20. Germline V gives CDR1 SGHRS, CDR2 YFSETQ. For the CDR3, the DNA is TGCGCCAGCAGCACCCGGTCTGGGGTTGATAGGGGGCTATACAATGAGCAGTTCTTC. Amino acid sequence: CASSTRSGVDRGLYNEQFF.

This chain connects TRBV28 to TRBJ1-5; the match to TRBD1 covers 7 bases. J gave up 1 base and V 10 bases, and 10 bases lay outside the gene matches. There are 15 residues in the CDR3. Germline values: CDR1 MDHEN, CDR2 SYDVKM. The CDR3 DNA is TGTGCCACGAGAGGGCAGGGGGTGAGCAATCAGCCCCAGCATTTT. It specifies CATRGQGVSNQPQHF.

The V and J genes are TRBV7-9 and TRBJ2-3, with 9 bases identical to TRBD2. V gave up 5 bases and J gave up 3 bases; unmatched junction bases: 9. Germline V gene data show CDR1 as SEHNR and CDR2 as FQNEAQ (reference sequence). This CDR3 has 16 residues. CDR3: CASSPLASGKTDTQYF. The CDR3 nucleotides are TGTGCCAGCAGCCCCCTAGCTAGCGGGAAGACAGATACGCAGTATTTT.